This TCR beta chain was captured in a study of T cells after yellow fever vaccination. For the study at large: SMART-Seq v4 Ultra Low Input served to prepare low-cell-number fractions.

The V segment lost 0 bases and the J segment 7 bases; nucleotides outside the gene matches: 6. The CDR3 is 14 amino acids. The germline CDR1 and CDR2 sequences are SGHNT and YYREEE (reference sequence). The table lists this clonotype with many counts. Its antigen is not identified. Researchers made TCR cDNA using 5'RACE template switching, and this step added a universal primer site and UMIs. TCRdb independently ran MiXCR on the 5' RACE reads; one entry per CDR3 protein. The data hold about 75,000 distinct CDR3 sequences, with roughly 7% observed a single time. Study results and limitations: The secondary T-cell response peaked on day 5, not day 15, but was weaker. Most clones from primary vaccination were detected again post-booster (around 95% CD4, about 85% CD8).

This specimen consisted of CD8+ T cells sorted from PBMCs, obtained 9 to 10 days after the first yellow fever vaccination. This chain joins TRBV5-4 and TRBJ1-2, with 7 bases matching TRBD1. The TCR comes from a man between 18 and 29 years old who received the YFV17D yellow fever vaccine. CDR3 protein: CASSLENRGGGYTF. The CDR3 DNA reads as TGTGCCAGCAGCTTGGAGAACAGGGGTGGTGGCTACACCTTC.